This T cell receptor beta chain was found in a study of T cell repertoires in cytomegalovirus infection. Looking at the study overall: Recently described HLA-C-restricted plus well-studied HLA-B-restricted CMV epitopes were used. Indications of both CMV infection and matching HLA type were provided by public TCR beta signatures. Study outcomes and limitations: The study identified carriers of CMV plus the relevant HLA from cumulative public TCR beta family frequency. Across the ex vivo response, the dominant clonotypes were HLA-C-restricted CMV-specific TCR beta clonotypes.

TCRdb re-called the reads through MiXCR, storing one row per CDR3 protein. This sample has 200,000 or so distinct CDR3 sequences, with about 39% found just once. A word on this clonotype: What it binds is unknown.

V was pared by 1 base and J by 8 bases, with 12 bases between. CDR3 size: 14 residues. CDR1 is SGHVS, CDR2 FQNEAQ, per germline. The chain links TRBV7-8 to TRBJ2-1; TRBD1 is a possible D gene (5 bases). The source of this sequence is a human donor in good health (CMV status not recorded). Some clones in this sample may be carry-over from other donors' samples. The sample here was CD8+ T cells from cultured PBMCs, taken from culture after CMV antigen stimulation. The CDR3 DNA reads TGTGCCAGCAGCTTAGAGCCTTGGGGCTATGAGCAGTTCTTC. It codes for CASSLEPWGYEQFF.